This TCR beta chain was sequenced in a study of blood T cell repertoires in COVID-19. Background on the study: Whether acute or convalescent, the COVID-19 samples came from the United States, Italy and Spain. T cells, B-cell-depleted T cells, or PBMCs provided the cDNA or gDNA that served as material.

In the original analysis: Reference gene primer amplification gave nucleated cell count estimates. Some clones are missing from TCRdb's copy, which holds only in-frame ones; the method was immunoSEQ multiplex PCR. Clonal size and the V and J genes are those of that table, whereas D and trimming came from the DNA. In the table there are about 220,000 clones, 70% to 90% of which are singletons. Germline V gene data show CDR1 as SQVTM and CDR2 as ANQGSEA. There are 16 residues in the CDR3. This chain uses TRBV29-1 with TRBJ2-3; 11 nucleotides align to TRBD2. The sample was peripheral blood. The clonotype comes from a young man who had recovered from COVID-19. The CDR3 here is CGYSGGAKDGTDTQYF. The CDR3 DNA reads TGCGGCTATAGCGGGGGGGCCAAGGACGGCACAGATACGCAGTATTTT.